This TCR beta chain is from a study of cytomegalovirus exposure and HLA in healthy donors. Study-wide results and limits: Earlier analysis yielded a pattern in which most TCR beta V segments were productive about 90% or about 30% of the time. A few chains tied to CMV proved CMV antigen-specific in vitro.

Of note for this clone: The antigen remains unidentified.

V trimming: 3 bases; J trimming: 2 bases; junction bases outside the gene matches: 0. Per germline, CDR1 MGHRA and CDR2 YSYEKL. This CDR3 has 14 residues. The PCR employed 60 Vbeta primers together with 13 Jbeta primers. TCRdb's table, derived via immunoSEQ multiplex PCR, lists solely in-frame clones and lacks some. The sample includes about 48,000 clones. The chain combines TRBV4-1 with TRBJ1-5; TRBD1 matches at 8 bases. The sample consisted of PBMCs. The sequence derives from a woman aged 40 to 49 in good health and CMV-seronegative. This CDR3 is CASSQTGGNQPQHF. The CDR3 DNA sequence: TGCGCCAGCAGCCAGACAGGGGGCAATCAGCCCCAGCATTTT.